The source of this T cell receptor beta chain is a study of blood T cell repertoires in COVID-19. In the study overall: The United States, Italy and Spain were the sources of the acute and convalescent COVID-19 samples. PBMCs, B-cell-depleted T cells, or T cells provided the cDNA or gDNA that made up the material.

As originally analysed: Amplification of reference gene primers was used by the study to estimate nucleated cell counts. Clones were read by immunoSEQ multiplex PCR, and TCRdb kept only the in-frame ones, dropping some. V, J and clone size reflect that table, while D and trimming were determined from the DNA. The table lists 160,000 or so clones, approximately 91% of them singletons. This sequence was found in a young man with acute or convalescent COVID-19. The sample consisted of peripheral blood.

This CDR3 reads CASSLTSGQITYEQYF. In DNA, the CDR3 is TGTGCCAGCAGCCTCACCTCGGGACAGATCACCTACGAGCAGTACTTC. The chain links TRBV9 to TRBJ2-7; 7 positions match TRBD1. J was trimmed by 2 bases and V by 4 bases; bases with no gene match: 12. The germline V gene encodes CDR1 SGDLS and CDR2 YYNGEE. CDR3 length equals 16 residues. The whole variable domain, remainder taken from reference TRBV9 and TRBJ2-7, is DSGVTQTPKHLITATGQRVTLRCSPRSGDLSVYWYQQSLDQGLQFLIQYYNGEERAKGNILERFSAQQFPDLHSELNLSSLELGDSALYFCASSLTSGQITYEQYFGPGTRLTVT.